This passage covers 8 T cell receptor beta chains from one sample sequenced in a study of technical replicates of blood from a handful of donors. The data were produced by immunoSEQ multiplex PCR, yet TCRdb's version contains in-frame clones alone and is incomplete. This sample yields about 61,000 clones, of which roughly 97% are seen a single time; approximately 0.21% belongs to the top ten. Input material: T cells isolated from PBMCs. The receptors derive from a human donor in good health.

The chain carries TRBV5-1 and TRBJ2-7; weak D call: TRBD1 (5 bases). V lost 1 base, J lost 1 base, and 33 bases lay in between. The CDR3 sequence is 22 residues long. The V gene's germline CDR1 is SGHRS and CDR2 YFSETQ. Here the CDR3 reads CASSLSSGAQVIPLTVSYEQYF. The CDR3 DNA reads TGCGCCAGCAGCTTGTCATCTGGTGCACAGGTTATCCCCCTAACTGTTTCCTACGAGCAGTACTTC. Combining the CDR3 with reference TRBV5-1 and TRBJ2-7 gives the whole variable domain KAGVTQTPRYLIKTRGQQVTLSCSPISGHRSVSWYQQTPGQGLQFLFEYFSETQRNKGNFPGRFSGRQFSNSRSEMNVSTLELGDSALYLCASSLSSGAQVIPLTVSYEQYFGPGTRLTVT.

The V gene is TRBV10-3, the J gene TRBJ1-1; 7 bases line up with TRBD1. Germline CDR1 is ENHRY and CDR2 is SYGVKD. The V and J ends lost 7 bases and 1 base, in that order; junction bases with no gene match: 15. The CDR3 is made up of 17 amino acids. The CDR3 loop reads CAIKSTGRLAGNTEAFF. The DNA for the CDR3 is TGTGCCATCAAATCGACAGGGCGCCTCGCGGGGAACACTGAAGCTTTCTTT.

The chain joins TRBV28 to TRBJ1-1, with D perhaps TRBD1 (6 bases). This CDR3 region has 13 residues. CDR1 is MDHEN and CDR2 is SYDVKM in the germline V gene. The V end was cut by 11 bases, the J end by 4 bases, with 17 bases between. CDR3 DNA sequence: TGTGCCGGAGGGGGGGGTTCGAGCACTGAAGCTTTCTTT. It is translated as CAGGGGSSTEAFF.

This chain connects TRBV19 to TRBJ2-5, with TRBD1 identical over 10 bases. Germline lookup yields CDR1 LNHDA and CDR2 SQIVND (reference sequence). V shed 2 bases, J shed 5 bases, and the junction held 5 bases outside the gene matches. The CDR3 runs to 15 residues. CDR3 coding DNA: TGTGCCAGTAGTATAATGACAGGGGGCCCCGAGACCCAGTACTTC. It translates to CASSIMTGGPETQYF.

V gene TRBV29-1 combines with J gene TRBJ1-2, with D perhaps matching TRBD1 (6 bases). Trimming removed 3 bases from V and 0 bases from J, with 17 bases in between. This CDR3 has 16 amino acids. Germline V gives CDR1 SQVTM, CDR2 ANQGSEA. CDR3 in DNA: TGCAGCGTTGATGGTGTTCAGGACAGTTCTAACTATGGCTACACCTTC. It translates to CSVDGVQDSSNYGYTF.

The chain joins TRBV5-1 to TRBJ2-1; 7 positions match TRBD2. Germline CDR1 reads SGHRS; CDR2 reads YFSETQ. The junction had 6 bases not matched to a gene; V was cut back by 4 bases and J by 2 bases. The CDR3 sequence is 15 residues long. CDR3 bases: TGCGCCAGCAGCATAGAAGCGGGGACCTACAATGAGCAGTTCTTC. Its protein is CASSIEAGTYNEQFF.

The rearrangement links TRBV4-1 to TRBJ2-7; TRBD1 agrees at 7 bases. CDR3 length: 14 amino acids. V was clipped by 4 bases and J by 4 bases; unmatched bases: 7. Germline V gene data show CDR1 as MGHRA and CDR2 as YSYEKL. CDR3 nucleotide sequence: TGCGCCAGCAGCCGCCCGGGACAGACGTACGAGCAGTACTTC. Amino acid sequence: CASSRPGQTYEQYF.

V is TRBV7-9 and J is TRBJ1-3; the D is unclear. Germline CDR1 SEHNR, CDR2 FQNEAQ (reference sequence). The CDR3 runs to 16 residues. Trimming cost V 2 bases and J 1 base, with 12 bases left between them. The CDR3 sequence: CASSLTSVPSGNTIYF. As DNA, the CDR3 is TGTGCCAGCAGCTTAACCTCAGTACCTTCTGGAAACACCATATATTTT.